These T cell receptor beta chains were read from a single sample in a study of vaccination and CD4 T cells after COVID-19. No cognate antigen is known for these TCRs. TCRdb re-called the PCR reads through MiXCR, storing one row per CDR3 protein. The sample includes 10,000 to 15,000 distinct CDR3 sequences, roughly 50% of them seen just once. What was sequenced was CD4+ T cells from blood, cultured in vitro. The receptors come from a human donor who had recovered from COVID-19. Each CDR3 is given with its conserved first and last residue. D genes are given only for firm matches. Size tells how often a clone was seen (once, few, many) or the class of an expanded clone, and some rows leave it out.

V	size	J	D	CDR3	DNA
TRBV6-2/TRBV6-3	NA	TRBJ2-7	NA	CASSVTDYEQYF	TGTGCCAGCAGTGTGACAGACTACGAGCAGTACTTC
TRBV5-4	NA	TRBJ1-2	NA	CASSVDTANYGYTF	TGTGCCAGCAGCGTAGACACAGCTAACTATGGCTACACCTTC
TRBV5-1	NA	TRBJ2-3	NA	CASSLALGATDTQYF	TGCGCCAGCAGCTTGGCCCTGGGTGCCACAGATACGCAGTATTTT
TRBV12-3/TRBV12-4	NA	TRBJ2-7	TRBD2	CASSLMGLAGEGEQYF	TGTGCCAGCAGTTTAATGGGACTAGCGGGGGAGGGGGAGCAGTACTTC
TRBV20-1	NA	TRBJ2-5	NA	CSARDRGGGRRYF	TGCAGTGCTAGAGACAGGGGGGGGGGCCGGAGGTACTTC
TRBV6-2/TRBV6-3	NA	TRBJ1-2	NA	CASGTDRRGSYGYTF	TGTGCCAGCGGAACCGACAGGAGGGGAAGCTATGGCTACACCTTC
TRBV25-1	NA	TRBJ1-4	TRBD1	CASSAGDRHLFF	TGTGCCAGCAGTGCGGGGGACAGACACCTGTTTTTT
TRBV9	NA	TRBJ1-1	NA	CASSVDPGGNTEAFF	TGTGCCAGCAGCGTAGATCCGGGAGGGAACACTGAAGCTTTCTTT
TRBV6-4	NA	TRBJ2-2	NA	CASTPGTNSGELFF	TGTGCCAGTACCCCCGGGACAAATAGCGGGGAGCTGTTTTTT
TRBV7-2	NA	TRBJ2-4	NA	CASSLVGVNIQYF	TGTGCCAGCAGCTTAGTCGGCGTAAACATTCAGTACTTC
TRBV7-8	NA	TRBJ1-4	TRBD1	CASSPRGRGNEKLFF	TGTGCCAGCAGCCCAAGAGGCAGGGGGAATGAAAAACTGTTTTTT
TRBV10-3	NA	TRBJ1-2	TRBD1	CAISESRDRRGYTF	TGTGCCATCAGTGAGTCGAGGGACAGAAGGGGCTACACCTTC
TRBV27	few	TRBJ2-3	TRBD2	CASSRGSGKFTDTQYF	TGTGCCAGCAGTCGAGGGAGCGGGAAATTCACAGATACGCAGTATTTT
TRBV10-3	NA	TRBJ1-5	NA	CAISGMGGTDQPQHF	TGTGCCATCTCCGGAATGGGCGGTACCGATCAGCCCCAGCATTTT
TRBV5-1	NA	TRBJ1-2	TRBD1	CASSFSRDSNYGYTF	TGCGCCAGCAGCTTTTCCCGGGACAGTAACTATGGCTACACCTTC
TRBV20-1	NA	TRBJ1-5	NA	CSANQDGDNQPQHF	TGCAGTGCCAACCAGGACGGGGATAATCAGCCCCAGCATTTT
TRBV20-1	NA	TRBJ2-5	NA	CSAKPRVVETQYF	TGCAGTGCGAAACCCAGGGTTGTGGAGACCCAGTACTTC